This entry lists 20 T cell receptor beta chains sequenced from one sample in a study of Ad26.COV2.S vaccination and SARS-CoV-2 variants. Sequencing used immunoSEQ multiplex PCR; TCRdb keeps in-frame clones, though not all of them. The table has some 500,000 clones, 85% to 90% seen once. Treatment defined: around 19 received Ad26.COV2.S at low or high dose, single or two shots; five or six received placebo; per-sample allocation not given. Material that was analyzed had been drawn on day 63 after the first vaccine or placebo injection. Source: peripheral blood, taken in a trial of Ad26.COV2.S vaccine versus placebo. These receptor sequences come from a person between 18 and 60 years old who received the Ad26.COV2.S COVID-19 vaccine or a placebo.

A few counts support this clone. J is TRBJ2-7 and V is TRBV28; D call uncertain. Germline V gene lookup returns CDR1 MDHEN and CDR2 SYDVKM. Trimming pared 7 bases from V and 6 bases from J, leaving 13 bases between. The CDR3 is 12 residues long. CDR3 amino acids: CASMVGTPEQYF. CDR3 nucleotides: TGTGCCAGCATGGTTGGCACCCCCGAGCAGTACTTC.

The chain has TRBV3-1 (or the pseudogene TRBV3-2) and TRBJ1-4; D might be TRBD1 (6 bases). V lost 2 bases and J lost 4, with 8 bases in between. From germline, CDR1 is LGHDT and CDR2 YNNKEL (reference sequence). The CDR3 has 14 amino acids. The CDR3 spells CASSQRGFNEKLFF. As DNA, the CDR3 is TGTGCCAGCAGCCAAAGGGGGTTTAATGAAAAACTGTTTTTT.

This clone has only one observation. The rearrangement joins TRBV29-1 to TRBJ2-3, with 7 bases fitting TRBD1. With 4 bases clipped from V and 2 bases from J, the junction kept 9 bases outside the gene matches. Germline CDR1 and CDR2: SQVTM and ANQGSEA. The CDR3 sequence is 15 residues long. Here the CDR3 reads CSVGAGDSATDTQYF. CDR3 nucleotide sequence: TGCAGCGTTGGGGCCGGGGACAGTGCCACAGATACGCAGTATTTT.

The chain recombines TRBV5-6 with TRBJ2-1; D ambiguous. CDR1 and CDR2 from the germline V gene are SGHDT and YYEEEE. This CDR3 contains 15 residues. V was trimmed by 1 base and J by 9 bases, leaving 17 bases between them. This CDR3 is CASSLFPGTLGEQFF. Written as DNA, the CDR3 is TGTGCCAGCAGCTTGTTCCCTGGAACCTTGGGTGAGCAGTTCTTC.

This chain uses TRBV27 with TRBJ1-4, with 7 bases aligning to TRBD1. The CDR3 is 14 amino acids. Trimming removed 3 bases from V and 4 bases from J; junction bases left unmatched: 2. Germline V lookup: CDR1 MNHEY, CDR2 SMNVEV (reference sequence). The CDR3 nucleotides are TGTGCCAGCAGTTTCCGGGACAGTAATGAAAAACTGTTTTTT. Its protein product is CASSFRDSNEKLFF.

This chain links TRBV3-1 (or the pseudogene TRBV3-2) with TRBJ2-2; D is possibly TRBD1 or TRBD2 (5 bases each). V lost 5 bases to trimming and J lost 12 bases, with 16 bases between them. Germline V CDR1 and CDR2: LGHDT, YNNKEL (reference sequence). The CDR3 is 13 residues long. CDR3 bases: TGTGCCAGCAGCACGCTGGGGGACGGACAGCTGTTTTTT. It specifies CASSTLGDGQLFF.

The CDR3 sequence: CASSTQTRGPLYYGYTF. CDR3 nucleotides: TGTGCCAGCAGCACCCAGACCAGGGGCCCCCTTTACTATGGCTACACCTTC. The rearrangement uses TRBV11-2 and TRBJ1-2; possible D gene TRBD1, 6 bases. CDR1 and CDR2 from the germline V gene are SGHAT and FQNNGV. This CDR3 is 17 amino acids long. V lost 5 bases to trimming and J lost 3 bases, with 22 bases between them. Full variable domain (remainder filled in from reference TRBV11-2 and TRBJ1-2): EAGVAQSPRYKIIEKRQSVAFWCNPISGHATLYWYQQILGQGPKLLIQFQNNGVVDDSQLPKDRFSAERLKGVDSTLKIQPAKLEDSAVYLCASSTQTRGPLYYGYTFGSGTRLTVV.

This clone was found a few times. The chain combines TRBV7-2 with TRBJ1-5; D gene unclear. The V gene's germline CDR1 is SGHTA and CDR2 FQGNSA. V was clipped by 2 bases and J by 9 bases, with 23 bases between them. The CDR3 length is 17 residues. The CDR3 coding sequence is TGTGCCAGCAGCTTAAGTTTGACGGCAACCCCTGGGAGGCCCCAGCATTTT. This sequence encodes CASSLSLTATPGRPQHF.

The gene calls are TRBV28 and TRBJ1-1; a possible D gene is TRBD1 (5 bases). Germline V gene sequence: CDR1 MDHEN, CDR2 SYDVKM. This CDR3 has 13 residues. V shed 10 bases and J shed 5 bases, with 17 bases lying between them. CDR3 nucleotides: TGTGCCACGAACCTTCCAGGGAGTACTGAAGCTTTCTTT. Protein product: CATNLPGSTEAFF. Looking up the rest from reference TRBV28 and TRBJ1-1 gives the full variable domain: DVKVTQSSRYLVKRTGEKVFLECVQDMDHENMFWYRQDPGLGLRLIYFSYDVKMKEKGDIPEGYSVSREKKERFSLILESASTNQTSMYLCATNLPGSTEAFFGQGTRLTVV.

The rearrangement uses TRBV18 and TRBJ2-5, with 8 bases identical to TRBD2. Germline V gene lookup returns CDR1 KGHSH and CDR2 LQKENI. This CDR3 spans 19 amino acids. The V gene end was trimmed by 2 bases and the J gene end by 4 bases; junction bases not matched to a gene: 18. The DNA of the CDR3 is TGTGCCAGCTCACCAGAAGTTCGGGGAGCGGGGGTCTCCGGAGAGACCCAGTACTTC. Protein: CASSPEVRGAGVSGETQYF. Complete variable domain (other parts from reference TRBV18 and TRBJ2-5): NAGVMQNPRHLVRRRGQEARLRCSPMKGHSHVYWYRQLPEEGLKFMVYLQKENIIDESGMPKERFSAEFPKEGPSILRIQQVVRGDSAAYFCASSPEVRGAGVSGETQYFGPGTRLLVL.

The chain joins TRBV10-3 to TRBJ2-7; TRBD1 agrees at 8 bases. The trim removed 5 bases at V and 5 bases at J, leaving 2 bases unmatched. CDR1 and CDR2 from the germline V gene are ENHRY and SYGVKD. This CDR3 has 12 residues. For the CDR3, the DNA is TGTGCCATCAGTTCACAGGGGGACGAGCAGTACGTC. Translated: CAISSQGDEQYV.

V usage is TRBV28 and J usage is TRBJ1-6; D is unresolved. Germline V lookup: CDR1 MDHEN, CDR2 SYDVKM. The CDR3 has 13 amino acids. Deletions cut 7 bases from V and 7 bases from J, with 11 bases between. CDR3 sequence: CASMVQLNSPLHF. As DNA, the CDR3 is TGTGCCAGCATGGTCCAGCTAAATTCACCCCTCCACTTT. Drawing the rest from reference TRBV28 and TRBJ1-6, the complete variable domain is DVKVTQSSRYLVKRTGEKVFLECVQDMDHENMFWYRQDPGLGLRLIYFSYDVKMKEKGDIPEGYSVSREKKERFSLILESASTNQTSMYLCASMVQLNSPLHFGNGTRLTVT.

This chain uses TRBV5-5 with TRBJ2-3; D not certain. This CDR3 contains 14 residues. Germline V gene lookup returns CDR1 SGHKS and CDR2 YYEKEE (reference sequence). Trimming stripped 0 bases from V and 4 bases from J, with 9 bases between. CDR3 protein: CASSLAPAPDTQYF. The CDR3 DNA reads TGTGCCAGCAGCTTGGCCCCTGCACCAGATACGCAGTATTTT.

The J gene is TRBJ1-6, the V gene TRBV28, with D maybe TRBD1 (5 bases). V was shortened by 11 bases and J by 7 bases, with 12 bases between the two germline ends. CDR1 is MDHEN and CDR2 is SYDVKM in the germline V gene. This CDR3 is built from 12 residues. The CDR3 is CAGRTLNSPLHF. The DNA of the CDR3 is TGTGCCGGTAGGACACTCAATTCACCCCTCCACTTT.

The J gene is TRBJ2-4, the V gene TRBV5-6; D is undetermined. The CDR3 totals 15 residues. Between the trimmed V and J ends, which lost 4 bases and 7 bases, there was a span of 18 bases. Germline CDR1 and CDR2: SGHDT and YYEEEE. CDR3 protein: CASSAPQETGNIQYF. CDR3 nucleotides: TGTGCCAGCAGCGCGCCCCAAGAGACTGGGAACATTCAGTACTTC.

This chain connects TRBV11-2 to TRBJ2-3; maybe TRBD2 (6 bases). V lost 4 bases and J 10 bases, leaving 9 bases between the germline ends. Germline lookup yields CDR1 SGHAT and CDR2 FQNNGV. This CDR3 is 11 amino acids long. CDR3 DNA: TGTGCCAGCAGCTACCGGGAGCCGCAGTATTTT. Encoded protein: CASSYREPQYF. The entire variable domain, with the rest obtained from reference TRBV11-2 and TRBJ2-3, is as follows: EAGVAQSPRYKIIEKRQSVAFWCNPISGHATLYWYQQILGQGPKLLIQFQNNGVVDDSQLPKDRFSAERLKGVDSTLKIQPAKLEDSAVYLCASSYREPQYFGPGTRLTVL.

V is TRBV7-2 and J is TRBJ1-2; unclear D gene. The V gene lost 0 bases and the J gene lost 2 bases, with 10 bases spanning the gap. The CDR3 contains 15 residues. Per germline, CDR1 SGHTA and CDR2 FQGNSA. The CDR3: CASSLAGLGNYGYTF. Here the CDR3 DNA reads TGTGCCAGCAGCTTAGCAGGGTTAGGGAACTATGGCTACACCTTC.

This clone is a singleton in its sample. The chain couples TRBV24-1 to TRBJ1-2; D perhaps matches TRBD1 (6 bases). This CDR3 is 20 amino acids long. Trimming removed 5 bases from V and 7 bases from J, with 34 bases in between. CDR1 and CDR2 (germline): KGHDR, SFDVKD. The CDR3 region is CATSGPVRGPEVSLRGGYTF. In nucleotides, the CDR3 is TGTGCCACCAGTGGCCCGGTCCGGGGGCCTGAGGTATCTTTGCGGGGTGGCTACACCTTC.

The J gene is TRBJ2-3, the V gene TRBV5-6; D perhaps matches TRBD1 (6 bases). The CDR3 spans 16 residues. V lost 4 bases and J lost 3, with 18 bases in between. CDR1 and CDR2 from the germline V gene are SGHDT and YYEEEE. CDR3 nucleotides: TGTGCCAGCAGCCGGGGATTAGGGACAACTACAGATACGCAGTATTTT. This encodes CASSRGLGTTTDTQYF.

Here the CDR3 DNA reads TGCGCCAGCAGCGCTGGACAGAACACAGATACGCAGTATTTT. Amino acids: CASSAGQNTDTQYF. V is TRBV5-1 and J is TRBJ2-3, with D possibly being TRBD1 (6 bases). The CDR3 contains 14 residues. Per the germline V gene, CDR1 is SGHRS and CDR2 is YFSETQ. The V end was cut by 4 bases, the J end by 2 bases, with 11 bases between.